The sequence of this TCR beta chain was determined in a study of blood T cell repertoires in COVID-19. As for the study in general: There were acute and convalescent COVID-19 samples, and they came from the United States, Italy and Spain.

This clone has just one count. Assignment of participants to cohorts was predicated upon participant-reported clinical history. TCRdb's table, derived via immunoSEQ multiplex PCR, lists solely in-frame clones and lacks some. The data show a few hundred thousand clones, with around 88% seen just once and around 1.2% held by the top ten. CDR1 and CDR2 (germline): MDHEN, SYDVKM. CDR3 length equals 13 residues. The V end lost 6 bases, the J end lost 6 bases, and 14 bases lay between the germline ends. This chain connects TRBV28 to TRBJ1-1; perhaps TRBD1 as D (6 bases). The sample comprised PBMCs or T cells enriched from blood (not recorded which). The origin of this receptor is a woman aged 35 to 49 with acute COVID-19. For the CDR3, the DNA is TGTGCCAGCAGGCTACAGGGTAGCGCTGAAGCTTTCTTT. Its protein is CASRLQGSAEAFF.